Following are 32 T cell receptor beta chains from one sample sequenced in a study of CD8 T cells in ankylosing spondylitis. Study-level findings and limits: Made up of under 10 highly homologous variants, a TCR beta motif appeared characteristic of ankylosing spondylitis blood.

No antigens are known for them. TCRdb reprocessed the 5' RACE reads via MiXCR and lists one record per CDR3 protein. The sample holds about 540,000 distinct CDR3 sequences; 9.5% to 15% are singletons and the top ten take 6.5% to 7%. The sequenced material came from blood, either unsorted or a sorted T cell fraction (not recorded which). The source is a male donor with ankylosing spondylitis.

The V and J genes are TRBV20-1 and TRBJ2-5; 9 nucleotides line up with TRBD2. This CDR3 comprises 11 residues. CDR1 and CDR2 (germline): DFQATT, SNEGSKA (reference sequence). CDR3 DNA sequence: TGCAGCGGGACTAGCAAGGAGACCCAGTACTTC. This sequence encodes CSGTSKETQYF.

The V call is TRBV5-1, the J call TRBJ2-5; TRBD1 or TRBD2 may be the D gene (5 bases each). The V gene's germline CDR1 is SGHRS and CDR2 YFSETQ. V gave up 4 bases and J gave up 5 bases, with 21 bases separating them. The CDR3 consists of 16 residues. The CDR3 sequence is CASSPGVVGTWETQYF. The DNA for the CDR3 is TGCGCCAGCAGCCCAGGAGTTGTTGGGACGTGGGAGACCCAGTACTTC. Combining the CDR3 with reference TRBV5-1 and TRBJ2-5 gives the whole variable domain KAGVTQTPRYLIKTRGQQVTLSCSPISGHRSVSWYQQTPGQGLQFLFEYFSETQRNKGNFPGRFSGRQFSNSRSEMNVSTLELGDSALYLCASSPGVVGTWETQYFGPGTRLLVL.

V gene TRBV24-1 combines with J gene TRBJ2-3; D remains unclear. This CDR3 region has 15 residues. V lost 2 bases and J 4 bases, leaving 12 bases between the germline ends. Germline loops: CDR1 KGHDR, CDR2 SFDVKD. The CDR3 is CATSDWAVSSDTQYF. The CDR3 nucleotides read TGTGCCACCAGTGATTGGGCAGTGTCCTCAGATACGCAGTATTTT.

The sample holds a few counts of this clonotype. The chain carries TRBV3-1 and TRBJ2-2; 9 bases map to TRBD2. Losses at the gene ends were 4 bases for V and 4 bases for J; bases not matched to a gene: 7. In germline, CDR1 is LGHDT, CDR2 YNNKEL (reference sequence). CDR3 length: 16 amino acids. The CDR3 reads CASSRYSSGTTGELFF. The DNA of the CDR3 is TGTGCCAGCAGCCGGTACTCTAGCGGGACCACCGGGGAGCTGTTTTTT.

The rearrangement links TRBV15 to TRBJ2-5, with 11 bases matching TRBD1. CDR3 size: 14 residues. Germline CDR1 LNHNV, CDR2 YYDKDF (reference sequence). V lost 3 bases, J lost 5 bases, and 2 bases stayed unmatched. CDR3 region: CATSRDRGPETQYF. In DNA, the CDR3 is TGTGCCACCAGCAGGGACAGGGGGCCGGAGACCCAGTACTTC.

This clonotype came up many times. The chain couples TRBV7-9 to TRBJ2-2; perhaps TRBD2 as D (5 bases). V lost 4 bases and J lost 6, with 21 bases in between. CDR1 SEHNR and CDR2 FQNEAQ come from the germline V gene (reference sequence). This CDR3 has 17 residues. The CDR3 sequence: CASSYSPRRGLAGELFF. The CDR3 nucleotides are TGTGCCAGCAGCTACTCCCCTCGCCGGGGTCTGGCCGGGGAGCTGTTTTTT.

The chain links TRBV20-1 to TRBJ1-2; D is unclear. The germline V gene has CDR1 DFQATT and CDR2 SNEGSKA (reference sequence). Trimming left V 5 bases short and J 8 bases short, with 15 bases between. The CDR3 totals 12 residues. The CDR3 bases are TGCAGTGCTCCATGGACGTCTTCCGGCTACACCTTC. Amino acids: CSAPWTSSGYTF.

This clonotype was seen a handful of times. V is TRBV30 and J is TRBJ2-1; tentatively, D is TRBD2 (5 bases). In germline, CDR1 is GTSNPN, CDR2 SVGIG (reference sequence). Trimming removed 3 bases from V and 8 bases from J, with 11 bases in between. The CDR3 covers 12 residues. The chain's CDR3 is CAWSPSWDEQFF. The CDR3 DNA reads as TGTGCCTGGAGCCCTAGCTGGGATGAGCAGTTCTTC.

In DNA, the CDR3 is TGTGCCAGTAGTATCGGGATAGGGGCTGAAGCTTTCTTT. Translated: CASSIGIGAEAFF. The chain couples TRBV19 to TRBJ1-1; possibly TRBD1 for D (5 bases). V dropped 3 bases and J dropped 6 bases, with 11 bases sitting between them. The CDR3 totals 13 residues. CDR1 and CDR2 (germline): LNHDA, SQIVND (reference sequence). Drawing the rest from reference TRBV19 and TRBJ1-1, the complete variable domain is DGGITQSPKYLFRKEGQNVTLSCEQNLNHDAMYWYRQDPGQGLRLIYYSQIVNDFQKGDIAEGYSVSREKKESFPLTVTSAQKNPTAFYLCASSIGIGAEAFFGQGTRLTVV.

The chain combines TRBV14 with TRBJ2-7; 8 nucleotides line up with TRBD1. The CDR3 length is 15 residues. Germline lookup yields CDR1 SGHDN and CDR2 FVKESK. J was trimmed by 7 bases and V by 3 bases; bases with no gene match: 11. CDR3 protein: CASSQSTGALGEQYV. Written as DNA, the CDR3 is TGTGCCAGCAGCCAGTCGACAGGGGCTCTGGGAGAGCAGTACGTC.

This clonotype was counted at least ten times. The rearrangement uses TRBV7-2 and TRBJ1-6; D is unresolved. Trimming left V 4 bases short and J 8 bases short, with 6 bases between. CDR1 is SGHTA, CDR2 FQGNSA, per germline. The CDR3 length is 12 residues. DNA for the CDR3: TGTGCCAGCAGCTACGAATATTCACCCCTCCACTTT. Translating gives CASSYEYSPLHF.

Worth noting for this clonotype: Mismatch with germline at one junction end may stem from a read error. The DNA of the CDR3 is TGTGCCAGCAATTTAGCGGGAGGGCCGGTCGGGGAGCTGTTTTTT. Residues: CASNLAGGPVGELFF. The chain couples TRBV27 to TRBJ2-2; 11 bases line up with TRBD2. The CDR3 extends over 15 amino acids. The V gene's germline CDR1 is MNHEY and CDR2 SMNVEV (reference sequence).

At least ten counts were recorded for this clonotype. The J gene is TRBJ2-5, the V gene TRBV5-1; 7 nucleotides match TRBD1. J lost 1 base, V lost 4 bases, and 4 bases had no gene match. Germline lookup yields CDR1 SGHRS and CDR2 YFSETQ. The CDR3 has 14 amino acids. The CDR3 loop is CASSQTGRQETQYF. CDR3 nucleotides: TGCGCCAGCAGCCAGACAGGGCGCCAAGAGACCCAGTACTTC. Filled out from reference TRBV5-1 and TRBJ2-5, the complete variable domain reads KAGVTQTPRYLIKTRGQQVTLSCSPISGHRSVSWYQQTPGQGLQFLFEYFSETQRNKGNFPGRFSGRQFSNSRSEMNVSTLELGDSALYLCASSQTGRQETQYFGPGTRLLVL.

In its sample, this clonotype was seen a few times. The chain employs TRBV6-1 and TRBJ1-5; D not certain. This CDR3 has 14 residues. Germline V CDR1 and CDR2: MNHNS, SASEGT. The V gene lost 3 bases and the J gene lost 3 bases, with 9 bases spanning the gap. CDR3 protein: CASSEMASNQPQHF. The DNA of the CDR3 is TGTGCCAGCAGTGAGATGGCTTCCAATCAGCCCCAGCATTTT.

There are a few counts of this clonotype. The chain joins TRBV7-2 to TRBJ2-7, with 9 bases fitting TRBD2. Germline V gene data show CDR1 as SGHTA and CDR2 as FQGNSA. The CDR3 totals 14 residues. J lost 3 bases, V lost 5 bases, and 5 bases had no gene match. CDR3 sequence reads: CASSPGTSLYEQYV. Written as DNA, the CDR3 is TGTGCCAGCAGCCCTGGGACTAGCCTCTACGAGCAGTACGTC.

This clonotype occurred a few times. The chain has TRBV5-1 and TRBJ2-1; TRBD2 aligns across 8 bases. The CDR3 has 16 residues. Germline V gene data show CDR1 as SGHRS and CDR2 as YFSETQ. With 4 bases clipped from V and 8 bases from J, the junction kept 14 bases outside the gene matches. The chain's CDR3 is CASSVPRAGGVDEQFF. Written as DNA, the CDR3 is TGCGCCAGCAGCGTCCCTAGGGCGGGAGGTGTGGATGAGCAGTTCTTC.

On this clonotype itself: Lacking the conserved final phenylalanine or tryptophan, this CDR3 likely reflects a read error. The chain couples TRBV11-1 to TRBJ2-5, with a possible D match to TRBD2 (5 bases). Germline V gene lookup returns CDR1 SGHAT and CDR2 FQDESV (reference sequence). CDR3 size: 15 residues. CDR3 in amino acids: CASSLALANQETQYY. The CDR3 nucleotides read TGTGCCAGCAGCCTAGCATTGGCAAACCAAGAGACCCAGTACTAC.

This clonotype was seen just once. The junction and the germline gene differ at one end; a read error may be behind it. J is TRBJ2-3 and V is TRBV9, with no clear D. This CDR3 region has 13 residues. In germline, CDR1 is SGDLS, CDR2 YYNGEE. CDR3 coding DNA: TGTGCCAGCAGCGTAAGGAACACAGCTACGCAGTATTTT. It specifies CASSVRNTATQYF.

In this sample, this clonotype turned up a few times. J is TRBJ2-5 and V is TRBV25-1; D not resolved. The V gene's germline CDR1 is MGHDK and CDR2 SYGVNS. The CDR3 sequence is 14 residues long. V lost 2 bases and J lost 5, with 12 bases in between. The CDR3: CASSEGQAEETQYF. DNA of the CDR3: TGTGCCAGCAGTGAAGGTCAGGCTGAGGAGACCCAGTACTTC.

This clonotype has only a few counts. The chain recombines TRBV7-9 with TRBJ1-4; possibly TRBD1 for D (6 bases). The CDR3 has 17 residues. CDR1 and CDR2 from the germline V gene are SEHNR and FQNEAQ (reference sequence). Trimming pared 7 bases from V and 3 bases from J, leaving 21 bases between. CDR3 residues: CASTRDIRNQANEKLFF. Written as DNA, the CDR3 is TGTGCCAGCACCCGGGACATCAGGAATCAGGCTAATGAAAAACTGTTTTTT.

This sequence joins TRBV6-1 and TRBJ2-3; D might be TRBD1 (6 bases). Per the germline V gene, CDR1 is MNHNS and CDR2 is SASEGT. V gave up 5 bases and J gave up 3 bases, with 15 bases separating them. CDR3 length equals 15 residues. The CDR3 region is CASSRPGDRTDTQYF. The CDR3 coding sequence is TGTGCCAGCAGTCGGCCAGGGGACCGAACAGATACGCAGTATTTT.

The chain uses TRBV20-1 and TRBJ2-7, with TRBD1 matching 9 bases. The CDR3 contains 13 residues. Germline CDR1 and CDR2: DFQATT and SNEGSKA (reference sequence). Germline trimming cut 3 bases from V and 2 bases from J; bases unmatched to any gene: 2. Here the CDR3 DNA reads TGCAGTGCTAGGGGGGACAGGGCCTACGAGCAGTACTTC. It yields the protein CSARGDRAYEQYF.

This clonotype showed up just a few times. The chain couples TRBV20-1 to TRBJ2-1; 10 bases map to TRBD2. This CDR3 has 13 amino acids. The germline V gene encodes CDR1 DFQATT and CDR2 SNEGSKA (reference sequence). Trimming took 6 bases from V and 4 from J; bases not matched to a gene: 3. CDR3 residues: CSALAGVYNEQFF. Written as DNA, the CDR3 is TGCAGTGCCCTAGCGGGAGTGTACAATGAGCAGTTCTTC.

CDR3 bases: TGCAGTGCTAGCGAGACAGGAGGTTATAATTCACCCCTCCACTTT. It translates to CSASETGGYNSPLHF. This chain uses TRBV20-1 with TRBJ1-6; tentatively, D is TRBD1 (6 bases). The CDR3 is 15 amino acids. Germline lookup yields CDR1 DFQATT and CDR2 SNEGSKA (reference sequence). Trimming shortened V by 3 bases and J by 4 bases, and 13 bases separated the two germline ends.

V and J are TRBV5-1 and TRBJ2-5; D possibly corresponds to TRBD1 (5 bases). Germline CDR1 reads SGHRS; CDR2 reads YFSETQ. Trimming took off 1 base at V and 2 bases at J, with 15 bases between the two ends. CDR3 length equals 16 residues. This CDR3 reads CASSLFPAGHQETQYF. The CDR3 DNA reads TGCGCCAGCAGCTTGTTCCCGGCAGGGCATCAAGAGACCCAGTACTTC.

This chain uses TRBV11-3 with TRBJ2-7; D not resolved. Germline V CDR1 and CDR2: SGHNT, YENEEA. V lost 4 bases and J lost 3, with 10 bases in between. There are 13 residues in the CDR3. As DNA, the CDR3 is TGTGCCAGCAGCTCTCAATTCCTCTACGAGCAGTACGTC. Residues: CASSSQFLYEQYV.

This chain connects TRBV6-6 to TRBJ2-3, with D perhaps TRBD2 (5 bases). The V end was cut by 0 bases, the J end by 6 bases, with 7 bases between. Germline lookup yields CDR1 MNHNY and CDR2 SVGAGI (reference sequence). This CDR3 has 13 amino acids. The CDR3 bases are TGTGCCAGCAGTTACTCGCGCGGGGATACGCAGTATTTT. Amino acids: CASSYSRGDTQYF.

This clonotype was observed a few times. This chain uses TRBV7-9 with TRBJ2-7; possibly TRBD1 for D (6 bases). The CDR3 is 16 amino acids. V was clipped by 1 base and J by 1 base, with 14 bases between them. Germline V gives CDR1 SEHNR, CDR2 FQNEAQ (reference sequence). CDR3 in DNA: TGTGCCAGCAGCTTAGATTTACTCGGGACATCCTACGAGCAGTACGTC. It translates to CASSLDLLGTSYEQYV.

This sequence joins TRBV19 and TRBJ2-1; D ambiguous. The CDR3 runs 14 residues. Trimming pared 7 bases from V and 0 bases from J, leaving 10 bases between. The germline V gene has CDR1 LNHDA and CDR2 SQIVND (reference sequence). In DNA, the CDR3 is TGTGCCAGTACCACGACACTCTCCTACAATGAGCAGTTCTTC. Amino acid sequence: CASTTTLSYNEQFF.

This clonotype came up a few times. The rearrangement uses TRBV20-1 and TRBJ1-6; weak D call: TRBD1 (5 bases). The CDR3 contains 14 residues. Germline V gene sequence: CDR1 DFQATT, CDR2 SNEGSKA (reference sequence). This chain's CDR3 is CSSTVNTYNSPLHF. CDR3 in DNA: TGCAGCTCGACAGTAAACACCTATAATTCACCCCTCCACTTT.

This clonotype was observed a few times. V is TRBV29-1 and J is TRBJ1-4, with D unresolved. The CDR3 has 14 amino acids. The V gene's germline CDR1 is SQVTM and CDR2 ANQGSEA. Trimming stripped 3 bases from V and 4 bases from J, with 12 bases between. The CDR3 DNA sequence: TGCAGCGTTGAGGCACCCCCGAGTAATGAAAAACTGTTTTTT. This translates into CSVEAPPSNEKLFF.

This clonotype was observed many times. The rearrangement links TRBV12-3 or TRBV12-4 to TRBJ1-5; 8 nucleotides agree with TRBD1. This CDR3 is 17 amino acids long. Trimming cost V 1 base and J 2 bases; bases outside gene matches: 7. As DNA, the CDR3 is TGTGCCAGCAGTTTAGGGACAGGGATGGTCGGCAATCAGCCCCAGCATTTT. Translating gives CASSLGTGMVGNQPQHF.